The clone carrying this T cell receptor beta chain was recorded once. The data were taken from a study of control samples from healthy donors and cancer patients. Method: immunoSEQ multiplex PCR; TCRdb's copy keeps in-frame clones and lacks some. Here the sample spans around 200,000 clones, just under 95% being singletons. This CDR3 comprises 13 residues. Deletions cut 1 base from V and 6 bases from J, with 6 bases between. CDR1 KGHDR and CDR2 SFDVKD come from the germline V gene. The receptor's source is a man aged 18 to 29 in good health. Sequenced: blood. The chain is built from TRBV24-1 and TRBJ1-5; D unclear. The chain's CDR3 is CATSDFGGQPQHF. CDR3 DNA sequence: TGTGCCACCAGTGATTTCGGAGGTCAGCCCCAGCATTTT.